A single sample gave rise to the 2 T cell receptor beta chains below, sequenced in a study of identical twins. In TCRdb, the 5' RACE reads were re-called with MiXCR into one record per CDR3 protein. The table shows approximately 890,000 distinct CDR3 sequences, with 9% to 15% occurring only once. This same sample was also part of a study on yellow fever vaccine responses in identical twins.

What was sequenced was PBMCs. The receptors come from a woman between 18 and 30 years old in good health.

This clonotype occurred a few times. The rearrangement uses TRBV2 and TRBJ1-1, with D unclear. The CDR3 has 13 amino acids. V lost 6 bases to trimming and J lost 0 bases, with 8 bases between them. Germline assignment: CDR1 SNHLY and CDR2 FYNNEI. The CDR3 bases are TGTGCCAGCAGCACAGAAGTGAACACTGAAGCTTTCTTT. Translation: CASSTEVNTEAFF.

The rearrangement joins TRBV20-1 to TRBJ2-2; TRBD2 aligns across 9 bases. This CDR3 is built from 15 residues. Trimming took 2 bases from V and 4 from J; bases not matched to a gene: 5. CDR1 and CDR2 (germline): DFQATT, SNEGSKA (reference sequence). Here the CDR3 reads CSARKAGGGTGELFF. The CDR3 coding sequence is TGCAGTGCTAGAAAGGCGGGAGGGGGCACCGGGGAGCTGTTTTTT.